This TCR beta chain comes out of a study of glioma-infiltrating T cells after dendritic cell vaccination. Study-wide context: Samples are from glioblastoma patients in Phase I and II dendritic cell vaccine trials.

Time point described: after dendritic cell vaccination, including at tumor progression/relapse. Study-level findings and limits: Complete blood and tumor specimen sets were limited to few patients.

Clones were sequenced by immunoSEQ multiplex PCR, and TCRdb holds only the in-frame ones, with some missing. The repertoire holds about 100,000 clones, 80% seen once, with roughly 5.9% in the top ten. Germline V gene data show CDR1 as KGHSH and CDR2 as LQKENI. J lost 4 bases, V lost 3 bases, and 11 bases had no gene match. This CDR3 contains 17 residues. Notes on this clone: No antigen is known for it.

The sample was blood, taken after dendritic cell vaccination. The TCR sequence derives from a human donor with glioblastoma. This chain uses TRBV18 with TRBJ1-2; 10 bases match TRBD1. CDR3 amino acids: CASSPLVQTGGVYGYTF. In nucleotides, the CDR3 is TGTGCCAGCTCACCTCTCGTTCAGACAGGGGGCGTCTATGGCTACACCTTC.